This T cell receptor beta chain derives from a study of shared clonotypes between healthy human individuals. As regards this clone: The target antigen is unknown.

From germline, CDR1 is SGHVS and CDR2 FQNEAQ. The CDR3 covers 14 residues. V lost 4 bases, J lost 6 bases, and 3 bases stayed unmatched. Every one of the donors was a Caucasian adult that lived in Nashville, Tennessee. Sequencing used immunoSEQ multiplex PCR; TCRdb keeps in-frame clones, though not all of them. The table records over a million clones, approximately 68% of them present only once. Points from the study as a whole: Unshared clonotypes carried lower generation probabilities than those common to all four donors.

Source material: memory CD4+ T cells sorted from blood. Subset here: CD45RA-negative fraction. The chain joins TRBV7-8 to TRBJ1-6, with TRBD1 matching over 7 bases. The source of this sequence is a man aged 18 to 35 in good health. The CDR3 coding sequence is TGTGCCAGCAGCTACAGGGGAATTAATTCACCCCTCCACTTT. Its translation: CASSYRGINSPLHF.